The rows below give T cell receptor beta chains drawn from one sample of a study of blood T cell repertoires in COVID-19. The method was immunoSEQ multiplex PCR; TCRdb's version includes in-frame clones alone and lacks a portion of them. The profile covers fewer than 250,000 clones, with over 75% appearing a single time and about 7.2% taken by the ten largest. The sequencing input was PBMCs or T cells enriched from blood (not recorded which). These receptors were taken from a woman aged 40-49 years with acute COVID-19. The CDR3 runs from the conserved cysteine through the conserved F or W. D genes are given only for firm matches. Part of the rows lack a size; the others show once, few, many or a class for expanded clones.

clone_size d_call j_call v_call cdr3_nt cdr3_aa
. TRBD1 TRBJ1-2 TRBV10-3 TGTGCCATCAGTGAAGACAGGGGACTCTATGGCTACACCTTC CAISEDRGLYGYTF
. . TRBJ1-3 TRBV6-4 TGTGCCAGCAGTCCACGGGTTTATGGAAACACCATATATTTT CASSPRVYGNTIYF
. . TRBJ2-5 TRBV28 TGTGCCAGCAATATCGCAATAGGGGAAGAGACCCAGTACTTC CASNIAIGEETQYF
few TRBD1 TRBJ1-2 TRBV2 TGTGCCAGCAGTGGGGGGACAGGGCACCTCTATGGCTACACCTTC CASSGGTGHLYGYTF
. . TRBJ2-5 TRBV6-2/TRBV6-3 TGTGCCAGCAGTTACGGCGGGGCAGGGGGAGAGACCCAGTACTTC CASSYGGAGGETQYF
. TRBD2 TRBJ2-5 TRBV7-3 TGTGCCAGCAGCTTAGAGGCGGGGGTCGGAGAGACCCAGTACTTC CASSLEAGVGETQYF
. TRBD1 TRBJ1-2 TRBV18 TGTGCCAGCTCACCTAGACAGGGGGAGACCTATGGCTACACCTTC CASSPRQGETYGYTF
few TRBD1 TRBJ1-2 TRBV18 TGTGCCAGCTCACCTCCGACAGGGATGGGCTATGGCTACACCTTC CASSPPTGMGYGYTF
once TRBD1 TRBJ2-5 TRBV9 TGTGCCAGCAGCGTCGGGACAGGGGGAGAAGAGACCCAGTACTTC CASSVGTGGEETQYF
. . TRBJ1-1 TRBV30 TGTGCCCGAAGACAGAGCACTGAAGCTTTCTTT CARRQSTEAFF
. TRBD1 TRBJ2-3 TRBV9 TGTGCCAGCAGCGCGACAGGGGCCGGAGATACGCAGTATTTT CASSATGAGDTQYF
. TRBD1 TRBJ1-5 TRBV6-2/TRBV6-3 TGTGCCAGCAGTTTCGACCAGGGGGCCGATCAGCCCCAGCATTTT CASSFDQGADQPQHF
. TRBD2 TRBJ2-3 TRBV19 TGTGCCAGTGCCCTACTAGCGGGAGAGACAGATACGCAGTATTTT CASALLAGETDTQYF
few TRBD1 TRBJ1-4 TRBV7-2 TGTGCCAGCAGCTCGGACAGGGGGTTTACGGAAAAACTGTTTTTT CASSSDRGFTEKLFF
. TRBD1 TRBJ1-3 TRBV28 TGTGCCGTATGGGGCAGGGGGAGCGGAAACACCATATATTTT CAVWGRGSGNTIYF
. TRBD1 TRBJ2-7 TRBV29-1 TGCAGCGTCGGACAGGGGGCTACCTACGAGCAGTACTTC CSVGQGATYEQYF
. . TRBJ1-2 TRBV19 TGTGCCATCCAGACAGATACCTATGGCTACACCTTC CAIQTDTYGYTF
few . TRBJ2-1 TRBV15 TGTGCCACCAGCAGAGATTCGGTGGGCCATGAGCAGTTCTTC CATSRDSVGHEQFF
. TRBD1 TRBJ2-2 TRBV7-7 TGTGCTAGCAGCTTAGGGACAGGGACGGGCACCGGGGAGCTGTTTTTT CASSLGTGTGTGELFF
. TRBD2 TRBJ2-5 TRBV6-2/TRBV6-3 TGTGCCAGCAGTTACGGGAGGGGAAGAAAAGAGACCCAGTACTTC CASSYGRGRKETQYF
. . TRBJ1-2 TRBV7-2 TGTGCCAGCAGCTTTAGGCAAGGGGAGGGGAGACGGGGCTACACCTTC CASSFRQGEGRRGYTF
once TRBD1 TRBJ2-5 TRBV30 TGTGCCTGGAGTCTACAGGGGGAGACCCAGTACTTC CAWSLQGETQYF
. . TRBJ2-3 TRBV9 TGTGCCAGCAGCTCCCCCGGTCGGGATACGCAGTATTTT CASSSPGRDTQYF
. TRBD1 TRBJ1-3 TRBV7-2 TGTGCCAGCAGCTTATTTAGGACAGGGGGCTCTGGAAACACCATATATTTT CASSLFRTGGSGNTIYF
. . TRBJ1-1 TRBV9 TGTGCCAGCAGCGTAGACGCACAGGGAGTACGCCGTATAGCTTTCTTT CASSVDAQGVRRIAFF
. TRBD1 TRBJ1-3 TRBV7-2 TGTGCCAGCAGCTTAAGACAGGGCGCGGGAAACACCATATATTTT CASSLRQGAGNTIYF
. . TRBJ1-1 TRBV27 TGTGCCAGCAGTTTACCAGGGGCCAACGCTGAAGCTTTCTTT CASSLPGANAEAFF